This TCR beta chain was found in a study of tumor-infiltrating lymphocytes in primary liver carcinoma. Reverse transcription of roughly 0.5 ug total RNA with a constant-region primer produced TCR beta cDNA. Investigators got TCR beta libraries out of three nested multiplex PCR rounds, done with slightly modified ARM-PCR. Researchers ran the first two PCR rounds for approximately 10 cycles each with TRBV1-TRBV30 forward primers and a C-beta reverse primer. A single record per CDR3 protein comes from TCRdb applying MiXCR to the multiplex PCR reads. In the table there are around 99,000 distinct CDR3 sequences, around 68% of which are singletons. The CDR3 runs 15 residues. About this clonotype itself: At one of its ends the junction is not consistent with the germline gene, which may arise from a read error.

Unsorted bulk tissue, roughly 20-33 mg of it, served as the source for co-extraction of RNA and DNA. This chain links TRBV12-3 or TRBV12-4 with TRBJ2-2; 9 positions match TRBD1. Material for sequencing was tumor-adjacent normal liver tissue. This TCR was sampled from a man between 35 and 55 years old with primary liver carcinoma and hepatitis B virus infection. The CDR3, as DNA: TGTGCCAGTAGTTTGGACAGGGGATACACCGGGGGGCTGTTTTTT. Translating it yields CASSLDRGYTGGLFF.